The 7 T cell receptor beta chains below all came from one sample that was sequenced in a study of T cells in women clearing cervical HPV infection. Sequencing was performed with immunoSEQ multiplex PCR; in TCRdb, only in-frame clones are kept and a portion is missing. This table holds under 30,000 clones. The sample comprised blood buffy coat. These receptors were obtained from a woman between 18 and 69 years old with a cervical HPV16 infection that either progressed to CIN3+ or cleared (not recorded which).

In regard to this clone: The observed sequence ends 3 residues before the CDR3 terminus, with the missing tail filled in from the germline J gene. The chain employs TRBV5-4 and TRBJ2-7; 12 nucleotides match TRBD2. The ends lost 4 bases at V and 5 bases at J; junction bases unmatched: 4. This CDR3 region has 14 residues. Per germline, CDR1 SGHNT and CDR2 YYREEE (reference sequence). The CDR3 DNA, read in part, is TGTGCCAGCAGCAAAAGGACTAGCGGGGACGAG. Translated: CASSKRTSGDE. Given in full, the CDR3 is CASSKRTSGDEQYF.

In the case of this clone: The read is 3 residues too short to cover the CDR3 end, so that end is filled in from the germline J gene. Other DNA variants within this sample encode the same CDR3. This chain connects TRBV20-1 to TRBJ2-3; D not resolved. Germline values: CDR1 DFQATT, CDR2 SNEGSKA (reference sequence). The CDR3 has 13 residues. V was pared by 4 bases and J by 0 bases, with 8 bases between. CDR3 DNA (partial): TGCAGTGCTATAGGCGGAAGCACAGATACG. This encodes CSAIGGSTDT. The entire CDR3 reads CSAIGGSTDTQYF.

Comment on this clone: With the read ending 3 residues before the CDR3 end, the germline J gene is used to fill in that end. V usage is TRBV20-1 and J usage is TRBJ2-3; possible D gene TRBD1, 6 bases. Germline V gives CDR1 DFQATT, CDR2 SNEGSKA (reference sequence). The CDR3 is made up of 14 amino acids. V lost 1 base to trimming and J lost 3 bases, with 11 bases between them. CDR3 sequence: CSARVTGQTDTQYF. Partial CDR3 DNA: TGCAGTGCTAGAGTGACAGGTCAAACAGATACG.

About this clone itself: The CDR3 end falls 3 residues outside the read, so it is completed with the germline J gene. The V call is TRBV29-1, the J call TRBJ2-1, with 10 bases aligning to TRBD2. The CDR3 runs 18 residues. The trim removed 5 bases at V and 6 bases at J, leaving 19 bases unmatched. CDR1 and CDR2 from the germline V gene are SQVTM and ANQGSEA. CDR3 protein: CSVLGLAEHYLIFNEQFF. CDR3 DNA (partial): TGCAGCGTTCTAGGACTAGCGGAACACTATTTAATATTCAATGAG.

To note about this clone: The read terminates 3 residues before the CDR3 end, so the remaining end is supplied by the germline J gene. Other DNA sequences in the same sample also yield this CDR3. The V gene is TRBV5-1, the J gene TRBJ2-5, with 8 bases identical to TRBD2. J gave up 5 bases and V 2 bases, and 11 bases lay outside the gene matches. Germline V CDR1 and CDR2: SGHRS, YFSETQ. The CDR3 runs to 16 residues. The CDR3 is CASSFGGGGTSETQYF. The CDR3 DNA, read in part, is TGCGCCAGCAGCTTTGGGGGCGGCGGGACTAGTGAGACC.

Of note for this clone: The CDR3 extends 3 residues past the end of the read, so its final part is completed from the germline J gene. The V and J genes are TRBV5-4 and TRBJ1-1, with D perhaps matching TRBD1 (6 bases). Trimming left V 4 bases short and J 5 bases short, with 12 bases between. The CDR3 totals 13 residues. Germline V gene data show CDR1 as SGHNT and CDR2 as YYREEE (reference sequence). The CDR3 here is CASSRTGRTEAFF. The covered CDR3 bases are TGTGCCAGCAGCCGCACAGGGAGGACTGAA.

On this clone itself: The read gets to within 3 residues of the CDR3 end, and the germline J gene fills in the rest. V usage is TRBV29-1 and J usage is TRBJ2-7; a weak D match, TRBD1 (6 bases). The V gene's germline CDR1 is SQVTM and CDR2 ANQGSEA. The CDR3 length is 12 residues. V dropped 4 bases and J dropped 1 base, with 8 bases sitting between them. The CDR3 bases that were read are TGCAGCGTTGTCGGACAGTCCTACGAG. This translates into CSVVGQSYE. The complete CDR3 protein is CSVVGQSYEQYF.